The 8 T cell receptor beta chains listed next were all sequenced from one sample in a study of CD8+ T cells in alopecia areata. Extracted RNA was reverse transcribed into cDNA, the sequencing template. The table came from immunoSEQ multiplex PCR; TCRdb's copy has only in-frame clones and leaves some out. This sample has 55,000 to 70,000 clones; roughly half occur once, and the top ten carry about 18%. Specimen: CD8+ T cells sorted from blood, collected at week 0. These receptors were obtained from a human donor with alopecia areata.

This rearrangement joins TRBV9 to TRBJ2-7; the D call may be TRBD1 or TRBD2 (6 bases each). There are 16 residues in the CDR3. Germline V CDR1 and CDR2: SGDLS, YYNGEE. V shed 3 bases and J shed 5 bases, with 21 bases lying between them. CDR3 amino acids: CASSAGAGTRAHEQYF. The DNA for the CDR3 is TGTGCCAGCAGCGCGGGGGCGGGGACGCGGGCACACGAGCAGTACTTC.

This clone was picked up a small number of times. The chain carries TRBV6-6 and TRBJ2-3; possibly TRBD2 for D (5 bases). The germline gives CDR1 MNHNY, CDR2 SVGAGI (reference sequence). The CDR3 is 13 amino acids. Trimming stripped 11 bases from V and 6 bases from J, with 18 bases between. The CDR3 DNA sequence: TGTGCCGCCTTGGAGGTCCCTTGGGATACGCAGTATTTT. Translation: CAALEVPWDTQYF.

This chain connects TRBV5-6 to TRBJ2-7; 7 positions match TRBD1. This CDR3 region has 12 residues. V shed 4 bases, J shed 7 bases, and the junction held 5 bases outside the gene matches. Germline CDR1 and CDR2: SGHDT and YYEEEE. The CDR3 is CASSPGTVEQYF. CDR3 in DNA: TGTGCCAGCAGCCCGGGGACAGTAGAGCAGTACTTC.

V usage is TRBV7-9 and J usage is TRBJ2-1; the D is unclear. The CDR3 length is 12 residues. Trimming removed 5 bases at V and 9 bases at J, with 11 bases between. The V gene's germline CDR1 is SEHNR and CDR2 FQNEAQ (reference sequence). The CDR3 spells CASSTSAGEQFF. The CDR3 DNA follows: TGTGCCAGCAGCACGAGTGCTGGTGAGCAGTTCTTC. Supplemented by reference TRBV7-9 and TRBJ2-1, the full variable domain reads DTGVSQNPRHKITKRGQNVTFRCDPISEHNRLYWYRQTLGQGPEFLTYFQNEAQLEKSRLLSDRFSAERPKGSFSTLEIQRTEQGDSAMYLCASSTSAGEQFFGPGTRLTVL.

This clone was observed many times. Possible read error: a much larger clone is one base away. The chain is built from TRBV11-1 and TRBJ1-1; D is unclear. This CDR3 contains 12 residues. Germline lookup yields CDR1 SGHAT and CDR2 FQDESV (reference sequence). Between the trimmed V and J ends, which lost 3 bases and 4 bases, there was a span of 6 bases. The CDR3 DNA follows: TGTGCCAGCAGCTTCGGAACCACTGAAGCTTTCTTT. It yields the protein CASSFGTTEAFF.

This rearrangement joins TRBV28 to TRBJ2-6; maybe TRBD1 (5 bases). V was cut by 1 base and J by 2 bases, with 9 bases left in between. CDR1 is MDHEN and CDR2 is SYDVKM in the germline V gene. CDR3 length equals 16 residues. The CDR3 region is CASSLSAGPGANVLTF. In nucleotides, the CDR3 is TGTGCCAGCAGTTTATCAGCAGGGCCTGGGGCCAACGTCCTGACTTTC.

The rearrangement links TRBV11-2 to TRBJ2-3; 16 bases fit TRBD2. The germline V gene encodes CDR1 SGHAT and CDR2 FQNNGV. The CDR3 sequence is 19 residues long. With V trimmed by 1 base and J by 5 bases, 9 bases remained unmatched. This CDR3 reads CASSLGPGTSGRAGDTQYF. The CDR3 coding sequence is TGTGCCAGCAGCTTAGGTCCCGGGACTAGCGGGAGGGCCGGAGATACGCAGTATTTT.

The chain carries TRBV29-1 and TRBJ2-1; 10 bases are a match to TRBD2. V shed 6 bases, J shed 6 bases, and the junction held 5 bases outside the gene matches. The CDR3 is 13 amino acids. CDR1 and CDR2 from the germline V gene are SQVTM and ANQGSEA. DNA of the CDR3: TGCAGCGTGACCGGGACTAGCGTCAATGAGCAGTTCTTC. Translated, it gives CSVTGTSVNEQFF.